This TCR beta chain was sequenced for a study of blood T cell repertoires in COVID-19. The overall study: The analysed material was cDNA or gDNA that came from T cells, B-cell-depleted T cells, or PBMCs.

Germline V gene lookup returns CDR1 LNHDA and CDR2 SQIVND (reference sequence). V was trimmed by 4 bases and J by 1 base, leaving 14 bases between them. The CDR3 extends over 16 amino acids. Here immunoSEQ multiplex PCR was the method, and the copy in TCRdb shows in-frame clones only, minus some. The data show tens of thousands of clones, with approximately 91% seen just once and about 4.9% held by the top ten. J is TRBJ2-1 and V is TRBV19; perhaps TRBD1 as D (5 bases). The TCR comes from a man aged 60 to 69 with COVID-19, enrolled during active disease. The material sequenced was peripheral blood. CDR3 coding DNA: TGTGCCAGTAGTAAGATAGGGGCAGGGTCCTACAATGAGCAGTTCTTC. Translation gives CASSKIGAGSYNEQFF.